This T cell receptor (beta chain) is from a study of shared T cell receptors in the human thymus. Sequencing was performed with immunoSEQ multiplex PCR; in TCRdb, only in-frame clones are kept and a portion is missing. This sample has some 400,000 clones, with more than 85% found just once. The sequencing sample was made of thymocytes. The TCR originated in a human donor.

In DNA, the CDR3 is TGTGCCAGCAGTAAGTCTAGCGGGAGGCACAATGAGCAGTTCTTC. This translates into CASSKSSGRHNEQFF. The chain uses TRBV25-1 and TRBJ2-1; 11 positions match TRBD2. The germline CDR1 and CDR2 sequences are MGHDK and SYGVNS. The CDR3 covers 15 residues. V was pared by 5 bases and J by 5 bases, with 5 bases of the junction left unmatched.